The present T cell receptor beta chain was sequenced within a study of T cells in Graves' hyperthyroidism and ophthalmopathy. Study-wide results and caveats: In simple terms, a model built on 13 V-J features told ophthalmopathy apart from stable hyperthyroidism.

The sample holds a few counts of this clonotype. Its antigen is not identified. CDR1 is GTSNPN, CDR2 SVGIG, per germline (reference sequence). The CDR3 covers 13 residues. The germline V and J ends were trimmed by 5 bases and 4 bases, with 11 bases remaining between them. RNA transcripts were the template for amplifying TCR beta CDR3 regions. First-round RT-PCR of the TCR CDR3 relied on the HTBI primer set. TCRdb re-called the multiplex PCR reads with MiXCR, one entry per CDR3 protein. The sample holds nearly 600,000 distinct CDR3 sequences, approximately 15% seen once. An approximately 9.8 ml volume of fresh peripheral blood provided the PBMCs.

Sequenced: blood. The chain combines TRBV30 with TRBJ2-2; TRBD1 might be the D (6 bases). The origin of this receptor is a woman aged 30 to 39 with Graves' hyperthyroidism that later progressed to Graves' ophthalmopathy. DNA of the CDR3: TGTGCCTGGCAGGGGACATCCACCGGGGAGCTGTTTTTT. It yields the protein CAWQGTSTGELFF.